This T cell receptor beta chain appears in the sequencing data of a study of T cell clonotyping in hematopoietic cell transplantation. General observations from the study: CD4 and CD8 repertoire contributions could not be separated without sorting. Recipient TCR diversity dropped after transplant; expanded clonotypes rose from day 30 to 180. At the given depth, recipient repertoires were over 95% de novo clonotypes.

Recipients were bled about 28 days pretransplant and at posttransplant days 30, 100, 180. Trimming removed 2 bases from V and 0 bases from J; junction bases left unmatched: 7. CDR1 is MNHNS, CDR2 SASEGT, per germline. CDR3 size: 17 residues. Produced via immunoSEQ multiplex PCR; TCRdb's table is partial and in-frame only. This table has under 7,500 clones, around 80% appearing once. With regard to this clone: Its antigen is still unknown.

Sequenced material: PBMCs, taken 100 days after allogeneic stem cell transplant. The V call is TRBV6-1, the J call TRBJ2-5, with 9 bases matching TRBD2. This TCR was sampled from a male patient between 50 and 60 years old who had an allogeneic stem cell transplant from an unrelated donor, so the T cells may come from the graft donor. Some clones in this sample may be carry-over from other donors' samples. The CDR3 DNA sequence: TGTGCCAGCAGTGAAATGATGCTAGCGGGGAACCAAGAGACCCAGTACTTC. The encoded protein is CASSEMMLAGNQETQYF.